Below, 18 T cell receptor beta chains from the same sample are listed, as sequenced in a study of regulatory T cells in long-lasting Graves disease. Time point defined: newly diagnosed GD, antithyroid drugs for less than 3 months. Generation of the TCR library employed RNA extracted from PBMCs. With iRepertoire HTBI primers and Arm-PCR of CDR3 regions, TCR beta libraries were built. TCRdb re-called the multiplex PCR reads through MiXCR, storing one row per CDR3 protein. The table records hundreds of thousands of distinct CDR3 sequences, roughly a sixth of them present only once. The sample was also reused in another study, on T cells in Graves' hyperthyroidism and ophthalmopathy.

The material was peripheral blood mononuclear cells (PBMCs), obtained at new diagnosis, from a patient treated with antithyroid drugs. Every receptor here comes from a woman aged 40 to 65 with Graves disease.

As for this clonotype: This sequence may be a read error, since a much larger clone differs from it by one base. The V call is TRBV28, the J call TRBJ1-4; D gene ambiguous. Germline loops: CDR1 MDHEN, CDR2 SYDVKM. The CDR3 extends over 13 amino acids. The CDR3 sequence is CASSFGEGEKLLF. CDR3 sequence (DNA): TGTGCCAGCAGTTTTGGGGAGGGTGAAAAACTGCTTTTT. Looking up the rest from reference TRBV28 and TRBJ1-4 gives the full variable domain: DVKVTQSSRYLVKRTGEKVFLECVQDMDHENMFWYRQDPGLGLRLIYFSYDVKMKEKGDIPEGYSVSREKKERFSLILESASTNQTSMYLCASSFGEGEKLLFGSGTQLSVL.

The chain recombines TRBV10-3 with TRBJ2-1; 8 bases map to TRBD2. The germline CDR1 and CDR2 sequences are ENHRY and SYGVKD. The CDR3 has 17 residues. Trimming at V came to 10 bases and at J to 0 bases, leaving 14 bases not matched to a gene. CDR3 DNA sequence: TGTGCCACCCAGGGCGGGGGGAAACTTAGCTCCTACAATGAGCAGTTCTTC. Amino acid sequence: CATQGGGKLSSYNEQFF.

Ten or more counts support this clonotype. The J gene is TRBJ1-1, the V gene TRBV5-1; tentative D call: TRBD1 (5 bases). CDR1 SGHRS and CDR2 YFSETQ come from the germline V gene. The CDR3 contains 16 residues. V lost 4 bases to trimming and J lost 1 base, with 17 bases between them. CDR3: CASSPPSGLRNTEAFF. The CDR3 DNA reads TGCGCCAGCAGCCCTCCTTCAGGGTTGAGGAACACTGAAGCTTTCTTT.

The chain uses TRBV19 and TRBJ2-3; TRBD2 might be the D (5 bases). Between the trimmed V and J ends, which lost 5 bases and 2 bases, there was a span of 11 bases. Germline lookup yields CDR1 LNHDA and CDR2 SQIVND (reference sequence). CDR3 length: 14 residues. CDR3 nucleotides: TGTGCCAGTAGTGTGAGGGAGCCCACAGATACGCAGTATTTT. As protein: CASSVREPTDTQYF.

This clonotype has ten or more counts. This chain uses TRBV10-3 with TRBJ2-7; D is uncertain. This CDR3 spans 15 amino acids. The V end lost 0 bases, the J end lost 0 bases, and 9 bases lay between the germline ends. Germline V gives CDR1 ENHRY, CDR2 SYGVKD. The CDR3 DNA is TGTGCCATCAGTGAGTCGGCTCGCATCTCCTACGAGCAGTACTTC. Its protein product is CAISESARISYEQYF.

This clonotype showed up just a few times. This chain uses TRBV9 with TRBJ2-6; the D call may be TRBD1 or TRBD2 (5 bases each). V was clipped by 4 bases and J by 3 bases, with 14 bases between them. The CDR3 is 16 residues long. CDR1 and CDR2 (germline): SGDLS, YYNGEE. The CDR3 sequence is CASSQREGFGANVLTF. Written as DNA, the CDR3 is TGTGCCAGCAGCCAGCGAGAGGGGTTTGGGGCCAACGTCCTGACTTTC.

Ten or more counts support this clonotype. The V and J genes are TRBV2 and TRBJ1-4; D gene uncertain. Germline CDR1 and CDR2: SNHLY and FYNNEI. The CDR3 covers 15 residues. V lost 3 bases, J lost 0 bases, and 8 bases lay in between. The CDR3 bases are TGTGCCAGCAGTGAGGGGATCGCAACTAATGAAAAACTGTTTTTT. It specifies CASSEGIATNEKLFF.

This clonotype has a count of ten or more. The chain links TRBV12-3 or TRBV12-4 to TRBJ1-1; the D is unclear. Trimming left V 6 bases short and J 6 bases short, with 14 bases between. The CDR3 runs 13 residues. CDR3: CASSGSMSSEAFF. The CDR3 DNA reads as TGTGCCAGCAGCGGGAGTATGTCGTCTGAAGCTTTCTTT.

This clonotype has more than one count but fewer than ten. The CDR3: CASSLDPLAGGITYEQYF. The CDR3 DNA follows: TGCGCCAGCAGCCTAGACCCCTTAGCGGGGGGGATAACCTACGAGCAGTACTTC. The V gene is TRBV4-1, the J gene TRBJ2-7; TRBD2 agrees at 11 bases. This CDR3 has 18 residues. Unmatched junction bases numbered 13, after V lost 4 bases and J lost 2 bases. The germline CDR1 and CDR2 sequences are MGHRA and YSYEKL.

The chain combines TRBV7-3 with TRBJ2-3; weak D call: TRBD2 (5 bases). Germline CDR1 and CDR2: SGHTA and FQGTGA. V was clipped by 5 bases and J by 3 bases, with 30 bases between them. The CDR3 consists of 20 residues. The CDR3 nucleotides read TGTGCCAGCAGCCAGACCAGCCGAGCGGCGGTAATCATCGGAACAGATACGCAGTATTTT. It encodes CASSQTSRAAVIIGTDTQYF.

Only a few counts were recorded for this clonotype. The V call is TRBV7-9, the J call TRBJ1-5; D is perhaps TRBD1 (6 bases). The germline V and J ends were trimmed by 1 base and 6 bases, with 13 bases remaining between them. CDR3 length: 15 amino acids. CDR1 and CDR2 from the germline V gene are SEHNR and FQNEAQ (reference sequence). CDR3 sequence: CASSLEGGEAQPQHF. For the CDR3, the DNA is TGTGCCAGCAGCTTAGAGGGGGGGGAGGCTCAGCCCCAGCATTTT.

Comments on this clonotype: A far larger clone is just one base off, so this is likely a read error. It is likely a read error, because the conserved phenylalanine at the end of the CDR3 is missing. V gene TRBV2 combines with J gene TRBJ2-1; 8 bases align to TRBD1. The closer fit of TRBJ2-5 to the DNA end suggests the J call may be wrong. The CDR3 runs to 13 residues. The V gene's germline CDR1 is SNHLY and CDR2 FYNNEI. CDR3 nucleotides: TGTGCCAGCACGGTCGACAGGGGTGAGACCCAGTACTCC. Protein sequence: CASTVDRGETQYS.

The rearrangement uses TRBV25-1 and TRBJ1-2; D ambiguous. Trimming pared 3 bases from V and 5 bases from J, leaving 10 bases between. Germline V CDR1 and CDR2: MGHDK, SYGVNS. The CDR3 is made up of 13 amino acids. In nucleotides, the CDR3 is TGTGCCAGCAGTGAGGGTGACTATTATGGCTACACCTTC. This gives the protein CASSEGDYYGYTF.

This CDR3 is CASSLEVRTGISGANVLTF. The CDR3 DNA is TGTGCCAGCAGCTTAGAAGTCCGGACAGGGATCTCTGGGGCCAACGTCCTGACTTTC. The chain combines TRBV7-2 with TRBJ2-6, with 8 bases matching TRBD1. The V and J ends lost 1 base and 0 bases, in that order; junction bases with no gene match: 8. CDR3 size: 19 residues. Germline values: CDR1 SGHTA, CDR2 FQGNSA.

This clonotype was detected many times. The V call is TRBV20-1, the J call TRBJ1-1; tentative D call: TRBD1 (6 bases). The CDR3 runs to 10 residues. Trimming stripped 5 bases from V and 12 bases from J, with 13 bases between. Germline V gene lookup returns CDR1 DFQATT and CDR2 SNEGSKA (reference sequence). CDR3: CSAADSSPFF. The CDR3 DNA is TGCAGTGCTGCGGACAGTTCCCCTTTCTTT.

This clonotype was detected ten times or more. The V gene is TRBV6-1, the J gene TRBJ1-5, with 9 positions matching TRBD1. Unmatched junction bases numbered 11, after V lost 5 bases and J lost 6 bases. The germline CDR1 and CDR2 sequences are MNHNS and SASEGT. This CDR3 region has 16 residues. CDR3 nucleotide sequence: TGTGCCAGCAGTCCGGCACAGGGGGCTTGGGGTCAGCCCCAGCATTTT. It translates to CASSPAQGAWGQPQHF.

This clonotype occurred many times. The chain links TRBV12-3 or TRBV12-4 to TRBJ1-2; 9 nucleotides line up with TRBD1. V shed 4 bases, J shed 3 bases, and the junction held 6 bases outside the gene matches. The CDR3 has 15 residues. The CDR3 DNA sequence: TGTGCCAGCAGTTCCCCGAGACAGGGGGACTATGGCTACACCTTC. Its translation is CASSSPRQGDYGYTF.

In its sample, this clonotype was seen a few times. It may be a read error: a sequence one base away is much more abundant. CDR3 amino acids: CASSHGSTTTDTQYF. CDR3 coding DNA: TGTGCCAGCAGCCACGGCAGTACTACGACAGATACGCAGTATTTT. This chain joins TRBV3-1 and TRBJ2-3; unclear D gene. The V gene's germline CDR1 is LGHDT and CDR2 YNNKEL (reference sequence). V lost 3 bases, J lost 3 bases, and 13 bases lay in between. CDR3 length equals 15 residues.